The rows below give T cell receptor beta chains drawn from one sample of a study of Ad26.COV2.S vaccination and SARS-CoV-2 variants. Repertoires were generated with immunoSEQ multiplex PCR, while TCRdb's copy carries only in-frame clones and drops some. The sample lists 380,000 or so clones, under 90% occurring once. Sequencing used peripheral blood, obtained in a trial of Ad26.COV2.S vaccine versus placebo. These receptors were obtained from a person aged 18 to 59 who received the Ad26.COV2.S COVID-19 vaccine or a placebo. CDR3s include the opening cysteine and the closing phenylalanine or tryptophan.

TRBJ1-1 | TRBV2 | CASSVTENTEAFF
TRBJ1-1 | TRBV29-1 | CSALRANTEAFF
TRBJ1-2 | TRBV6-1 | CASSDGQQGGYTF
TRBJ1-3 | TRBV11-3 | CASSWTERNTIYF
TRBJ2-5 | TRBV5-6 | CASSLGAGGIQETQYF
TRBJ2-3 | TRBV20-1 | CSASWGRGTDTQYF
TRBJ1-1 | TRBV30 | CACTRGPEAFF
TRBJ2-1 | TRBV18 | CASSPVIAINEQFF
TRBJ2-3 | TRBV20-1 | CSARSGDTQYF
TRBJ2-1 | TRBV19 | CASRLLGSYNEQFF